This section outlines one TCR beta chain sequence together with its context. These data are taken from a study of blood T cell repertoires in COVID-19. Across the study: Material from acute and convalescent COVID-19 was sourced from the United States, Italy and Spain. PBMCs, B-cell-depleted T cells, or T cells were the source of the cDNA or gDNA that made up the material.

Looked up from germline, CDR1 is KGHDR and CDR2 is SFDVKD. The CDR3 is made up of 11 amino acids. The V segment lost 12 bases and the J segment 4 bases; nucleotides outside the gene matches: 2. Original processing methods: Reference gene primer amplification gave nucleated cell count estimates. Profiling relied on immunoSEQ multiplex PCR, and the TCRdb table lists in-frame clones only, not all of them. V and J calls and clone size follow that table, whereas D and trimming were derived from the DNA. Of roughly 38,000 clones listed, about 86% were seen once; the top ten hold over 45%. The TCR comes from a man in his 70s with acute or convalescent COVID-19. This chain uses TRBV24-1 with TRBJ2-7; 10 bases are shared with TRBD1. Source material: peripheral blood. DNA for the CDR3: TGTGCCGCGGGACAGGGGTACGAGCAGTACTTC. Encoded protein: CAAGQGYEQYF.